The 31 T cell receptor beta chains in this list originate from one sample, sequenced in a study of human T cells and chemical hapten exposure. TCRdb redid the calling of the RACE reads with MiXCR, one entry per CDR3 protein. The data contain more than 80,000 distinct CDR3 sequences, roughly a tenth of them singletons. The time point here: pre-sensitization, week 0. The treatment was: therapeutic diphenylcyclopropenone sensitization with weekly scalp DPC. This specimen was whole blood, taken in connection with sensitization to the hapten diphenylcyclopropenone (DPC). The receptors originated from a woman aged 60-75 years with alopecia areata. Some clones in this sample may be carry-over from other donors' samples.

This clonotype was detected a few times. The rearrangement links TRBV7-9 to TRBJ1-2, with 10 bases matching TRBD1. The germline V gene encodes CDR1 SEHNR and CDR2 FQNEAQ (reference sequence). The CDR3 is 17 residues long. V was pared by 2 bases and J by 5 bases, with 11 bases of the junction left unmatched. The CDR3 DNA sequence: TGTGCCAGCAGCTTAACGCGACAGGGGGCAATTGGGTATGGCTACACCTTC. It yields the protein CASSLTRQGAIGYGYTF.

This clonotype was counted many times. J is TRBJ2-2 and V is TRBV20-1, with 7 bases fitting TRBD1. The germline V gene encodes CDR1 DFQATT and CDR2 SNEGSKA (reference sequence). This CDR3 has 15 amino acids. V lost 6 bases, J lost 7 bases, and 14 bases stayed unmatched. The CDR3 DNA reads TGCAGTGCCGGGGCCCCTGACAGGGTCGTCGGGGAGCTGTTTTTT. Its protein product is CSAGAPDRVVGELFF.

The chain carries TRBV29-1 and TRBJ2-3; weak D call: TRBD2 (6 bases). Germline-derived CDR1 and CDR2 are SQVTM and ANQGSEA. This CDR3 has 12 residues. The germline V and J ends were trimmed by 5 bases and 7 bases, with 13 bases remaining between them. CDR3 in DNA: TGCAGCGTTCGTGAGGAGGGGAATACGCAGTATTTT. Its translation: CSVREEGNTQYF.

Ten or more counts support this clonotype. V gene TRBV20-1 combines with J gene TRBJ1-6; D gene unclear. The length of the CDR3 is 15 residues. Germline loops: CDR1 DFQATT, CDR2 SNEGSKA (reference sequence). Deletions cut 1 base from V and 5 bases from J, with 12 bases between. This chain's CDR3 is CSARVGGRNNSPLHF. CDR3 nucleotides: TGCAGTGCTAGAGTAGGCGGAAGAAATAATTCACCCCTCCACTTT.

This clonotype was seen more than once but under ten times. This chain joins TRBV23-1 and TRBJ1-2; tentatively, D is TRBD1 (6 bases). TRBV23-1 is an open reading frame, and its role is uncertain. There are 14 residues in the CDR3. V gave up 2 bases and J gave up 3 bases, with 10 bases separating them. In DNA form, the CDR3 reads TGCGCCAGCAGTCAAGAGGGGGGGGACTATGGCTACACCTTC. This codes for CASSQEGGDYGYTF.

The chain employs TRBV3-1 and TRBJ2-7; tentatively, D is TRBD2 (6 bases). This CDR3 region has 16 residues. The germline V gene encodes CDR1 LGHDT and CDR2 YNNKEL (reference sequence). V dropped 1 base and J dropped 0 bases, with 13 bases sitting between them. The CDR3 reads CASSQGSRRGSYEQYF. In nucleotides, the CDR3 is TGTGCCAGCAGCCAAGGGTCTAGGAGGGGCTCCTACGAGCAGTACTTC.

The V and J genes are TRBV20-1 and TRBJ2-7, with D perhaps matching TRBD2 (6 bases). The germline V and J ends were trimmed by 2 bases and 2 bases, with 19 bases remaining between them. This CDR3 region has 16 residues. The germline V gene encodes CDR1 DFQATT and CDR2 SNEGSKA (reference sequence). The CDR3 here is CSARTKRGSDPYEQYF. The CDR3, as DNA: TGCAGTGCTAGAACCAAACGGGGGTCTGACCCCTACGAGCAGTACTTC.

This clonotype was found a few times. The J gene is TRBJ1-2, the V gene TRBV27, with TRBD1 as a possible D gene (5 bases). The CDR3 has 13 residues. V dropped 5 bases and J dropped 5 bases, with 12 bases sitting between them. CDR1 and CDR2 from the germline V gene are MNHEY and SMNVEV (reference sequence). The CDR3 nucleotides are TGTGCCAGCAGTCCACGGGACGGTTATGGCTACACCTTC. This translates into CASSPRDGYGYTF.

This clonotype was seen many times. The CDR3 here is CASSQAGGYEQYF. CDR3 sequence (DNA): TGTGCCAGCAGCCAGGCCGGGGGCTACGAGCAGTACTTC. The genes are TRBV3-1 and TRBJ2-7; perhaps TRBD2 as D (6 bases). The CDR3 contains 13 residues. Germline CDR1 and CDR2: LGHDT and YNNKEL (reference sequence). The V end lost 3 bases, the J end lost 3 bases, and 9 bases lay between the germline ends.

This clonotype showed up just a few times. V usage is TRBV12-3 or TRBV12-4 and J usage is TRBJ1-1, with TRBD1 as a possible D gene (6 bases). V gave up 6 bases and J gave up 1 base, with 9 bases separating them. This CDR3 spans 13 amino acids. The CDR3 DNA follows: TGTGCCAGCAGCTGGACAGAGAACACTGAAGCTTTCTTT. This sequence encodes CASSWTENTEAFF.

The chain joins TRBV3-1 to TRBJ2-5; 13 bases are shared with TRBD2. CDR1 is LGHDT, CDR2 YNNKEL, per germline (reference sequence). Losses at the gene ends were 9 bases for V and 5 bases for J; bases not matched to a gene: 6. The CDR3 totals 14 residues. The CDR3 nucleotides read TGTGCCAGTATACTAGCGGGGGGGCCCGAGACCCAGTACTTC. It encodes CASILAGGPETQYF.

This clonotype appeared many times. The chain has TRBV7-3 and TRBJ2-3, with a possible D match to TRBD2 (5 bases). V was shortened by 2 bases and J by 6 bases, with 6 bases between the two germline ends. Germline V CDR1 and CDR2: SGHTA, FQGTGA. The CDR3 sequence is 12 residues long. The CDR3 DNA sequence: TGTGCCAGCAGCTTATCGGGGGATACGCAGTATTTT. Its protein is CASSLSGDTQYF.

The J gene is TRBJ2-4, the V gene TRBV2, with D possibly being TRBD2 (6 bases). V was pared by 2 bases and J by 1 base, with 15 bases between. Germline assignment: CDR1 SNHLY and CDR2 FYNNEI. The CDR3 has 17 residues. CDR3 in amino acids: CASSERGGVRAKNIQYF. CDR3 DNA sequence: TGTGCCAGCAGTGAACGAGGCGGGGTGAGGGCCAAAAACATTCAGTACTTC.

This chain joins TRBV6-5 and TRBJ1-1; D remains unclear. Germline V gene sequence: CDR1 MNHEY, CDR2 SVGAGI. The CDR3 totals 13 residues. The germline V and J ends were trimmed by 7 bases and 3 bases, with 12 bases remaining between them. This chain's CDR3 is CASTPRGDTEAFF. In DNA form, the CDR3 reads TGTGCCAGCACCCCGCGGGGAGACACTGAAGCTTTCTTT.

This clonotype occurred many times. CDR3 coding DNA: TGTGCCAGCAGCCTCTGGTCCCCGAACACCGGGGAGCTGTTTTTT. Residues: CASSLWSPNTGELFF. The V call is TRBV7-9, the J call TRBJ2-2; no firm D call. The CDR3 extends over 15 amino acids. Trimming stripped 5 bases from V and 0 bases from J, with 10 bases between. Germline V CDR1 and CDR2: SEHNR, FQNEAQ (reference sequence). Looking up the rest from reference TRBV7-9 and TRBJ2-2 gives the full variable domain: DTGVSQNPRHKITKRGQNVTFRCDPISEHNRLYWYRQTLGQGPEFLTYFQNEAQLEKSRLLSDRFSAERPKGSFSTLEIQRTEQGDSAMYLCASSLWSPNTGELFFGEGSRLTVL.

This clonotype has ten or more counts. The chain carries TRBV27 and TRBJ2-2; D not resolved. The ends were cut back, 3 bases at V and 2 bases at J, with 1 base in the middle. CDR1 and CDR2 (germline): MNHEY, SMNVEV (reference sequence). The CDR3 covers 12 residues. CDR3 loop: CASSFNTGELFF. As DNA, the CDR3 is TGTGCCAGCAGTTTCAACACCGGGGAGCTGTTTTTT.

The chain carries TRBV7-9 and TRBJ2-7; TRBD2 is a possible D gene (7 bases). The germline gives CDR1 SEHNR, CDR2 FQNEAQ (reference sequence). Trimming took off 0 bases at V and 2 bases at J, with 14 bases between the two ends. The CDR3 totals 16 residues. The CDR3 DNA follows: TGTGCCAGCAGCTTAGCGCTCGGGGGGCGTCCCTACGAGCAGTACTTC. Encoded protein: CASSLALGGRPYEQYF.

The chain couples TRBV20-1 to TRBJ1-5, with 7 nucleotides matching TRBD1. The CDR3 sequence is 15 residues long. J gave up 5 bases and V 5 bases, and 12 bases lay outside the gene matches. CDR1 is DFQATT and CDR2 is SNEGSKA in the germline V gene (reference sequence). The CDR3: CSAPSRQGVYQPQHF. The CDR3 DNA sequence: TGCAGTGCTCCCTCCCGACAGGGTGTATATCAGCCCCAGCATTTT.

This clonotype showed up many times. The gene calls are TRBV2 and TRBJ2-7, with 10 bases aligning to TRBD2. V shed 7 bases and J 3 bases; nucleotides not matched to a gene: 6. CDR1 and CDR2 (germline): SNHLY, FYNNEI. The CDR3 has 14 amino acids. This CDR3 is CASTGASGGYEQYF. CDR3 nucleotide sequence: TGTGCCAGCACCGGGGCTAGCGGGGGCTACGAGCAGTACTTC.

Many counts were recorded for this clonotype. The chain joins TRBV5-1 to TRBJ1-1, with 8 bases that match TRBD1. Germline values: CDR1 SGHRS, CDR2 YFSETQ. V dropped 3 bases and J dropped 5; count of bases not matched to a gene: 15. This CDR3 region has 17 residues. The CDR3 sequence is CASSSDPTGDLRTEAFF. The CDR3 DNA is TGCGCCAGCAGCTCCGATCCGACAGGGGATCTGCGTACTGAAGCTTTCTTT.

V is TRBV12-3 or TRBV12-4 and J is TRBJ2-7, with TRBD2 identical over 10 bases. V shed 5 bases, J shed 5 bases, and the junction held 3 bases outside the gene matches. The CDR3 is 13 residues long. CDR3 residues: CASSSGGGNEQYF. CDR3 DNA sequence: TGTGCCAGCAGTAGCGGGGGGGGAAACGAGCAGTACTTC.

This clonotype was seen at least ten times. This sequence joins TRBV7-9 and TRBJ2-2; 7 bases agree with TRBD1. This CDR3 has 15 amino acids. With V trimmed by 5 bases and J by 1 base, 4 bases remained unmatched. Germline V gene lookup returns CDR1 SEHNR and CDR2 FQNEAQ (reference sequence). CDR3 in DNA: TGTGCCAGCAGCGTTACAGGGGTGAACACCGGGGAGCTGTTTTTT. Amino acid sequence: CASSVTGVNTGELFF.

The sample holds a few counts of this clonotype. The V call is TRBV5-1, the J call TRBJ2-5, with TRBD2 matching over 9 bases. The CDR3 totals 15 residues. Germline trimming cut 4 bases from V and 4 bases from J; bases unmatched to any gene: 8. Germline lookup yields CDR1 SGHRS and CDR2 YFSETQ. The DNA for the CDR3 is TGCGCCAGCAGCCCGAGGCTAGCGGGGAGAGAGACCCAGTACTTC. This translates into CASSPRLAGRETQYF.

The table lists this clonotype with many counts. The chain uses TRBV7-8 and TRBJ2-2; D perhaps matches TRBD2 (5 bases). Between the trimmed V and J ends, which lost 7 bases and 2 bases, there was a span of 8 bases. CDR1 is SGHVS, CDR2 FQNEAQ, per germline. The length of the CDR3 is 13 residues. The DNA of the CDR3 is TGTGCCAGCACGGACTCAAACACCGGGGAGCTGTTTTTT. This translates into CASTDSNTGELFF.

There are many counts of this clonotype. V gene TRBV11-2 combines with J gene TRBJ2-3; perhaps D is TRBD1 or TRBD2 (6 bases each). V shed 2 bases and J shed 0 bases, with 9 bases lying between them. The CDR3 length is 15 residues. Germline V lookup: CDR1 SGHAT, CDR2 FQNNGV. CDR3 nucleotide sequence: TGTGCCAGCAGCTTACGGGGGCCTAGCACAGATACGCAGTATTTT. Translation gives CASSLRGPSTDTQYF.

This clonotype was counted a few times. The chain couples TRBV11-2 to TRBJ2-7; TRBD2 matches at 11 bases. The CDR3 contains 17 residues. Germline V lookup: CDR1 SGHAT, CDR2 FQNNGV. Trimming took 5 bases from V and 1 from J; bases not matched to a gene: 10. Here the CDR3 DNA reads TGTGCCAGCAGCCGAAAGACGACTAGCGGGGAATCCTACGAGCAGTACTTC. It translates to CASSRKTTSGESYEQYF.

The chain combines TRBV7-2 with TRBJ2-5; D ambiguous. CDR1 and CDR2 (germline): SGHTA, FQGNSA. This CDR3 is 14 amino acids long. V was clipped by 5 bases and J by 0 bases, with 10 bases between them. The CDR3 DNA follows: TGTGCCAGCAGCCCAGTGGGCTACCAAGAGACCCAGTACTTC. The encoded protein is CASSPVGYQETQYF.

This chain links TRBV29-1 with TRBJ2-3; weak D call: TRBD2 (5 bases). Germline values: CDR1 SQVTM, CDR2 ANQGSEA. Trimming left V 3 bases short and J 2 bases short, with 6 bases between. The CDR3 totals 12 residues. CDR3: CSVDGVTDTQYF. CDR3 DNA: TGCAGCGTTGACGGGGTCACAGATACGCAGTATTTT.

This clonotype was seen many times. The chain combines TRBV5-1 with TRBJ2-7; TRBD1 matches at 7 bases. Germline V gene sequence: CDR1 SGHRS, CDR2 YFSETQ. With 2 bases clipped from V and 5 bases from J, the junction kept 4 bases outside the gene matches. The CDR3 spans 13 residues. The CDR3 DNA is TGCGCCAGCAGCTTCGAGGGGGCGGACGAGCAGTACTTC. Translating it yields CASSFEGADEQYF.

This clonotype was counted ten times or more. V usage is TRBV9 and J usage is TRBJ2-2; either TRBD1 or TRBD2 may supply D (5 bases each). V was clipped by 2 bases and J by 6 bases, with 17 bases between them. Germline V lookup: CDR1 SGDLS, CDR2 YYNGEE. CDR3 size: 16 residues. In nucleotides, the CDR3 is TGTGCCAGCAGCGTGTGGGGGAGAGGGGCAGCCGGGGAGCTGTTTTTT. This translates into CASSVWGRGAAGELFF.

V usage is TRBV7-2 and J usage is TRBJ1-1; 8 bases fit TRBD1. Germline CDR1 and CDR2: SGHTA and FQGNSA. This CDR3 is 14 amino acids long. After removal of 6 bases from V and 6 bases from J, the junction contained 9 bases not matched to a gene. The CDR3 DNA reads as TGTGCCAGCAGGAGAGGACAGGGTCGGCCTGAAGCTTTCTTT. It translates to CASRRGQGRPEAFF.